This T cell receptor beta chain was recorded in a study of cytomegalovirus exposure and HLA in healthy donors. The length of the CDR3 is 13 residues. The V gene's germline CDR1 is GTSNPN and CDR2 SVGIG (reference sequence). V was clipped by 4 bases and J by 6 bases; unmatched bases: 9. It was with 60 Vbeta and 13 Jbeta primers that the PCR ran. The repertoire was sequenced with immunoSEQ multiplex PCR; TCRdb's copy has only in-frame clones and lacks some. The table lists 50,000 to 55,000 clones, approximately 52% of them singletons. The source of this sequence is a human donor in good health. The chain uses TRBV30 and TRBJ2-7, with TRBD1 identical over 7 bases. The specimen sequenced was PBMCs. CDR3 sequence: CAWTSGRGLEQYF. The CDR3 region has the DNA TGTGCCTGGACTTCAGGAAGGGGGCTCGAGCAGTACTTC.